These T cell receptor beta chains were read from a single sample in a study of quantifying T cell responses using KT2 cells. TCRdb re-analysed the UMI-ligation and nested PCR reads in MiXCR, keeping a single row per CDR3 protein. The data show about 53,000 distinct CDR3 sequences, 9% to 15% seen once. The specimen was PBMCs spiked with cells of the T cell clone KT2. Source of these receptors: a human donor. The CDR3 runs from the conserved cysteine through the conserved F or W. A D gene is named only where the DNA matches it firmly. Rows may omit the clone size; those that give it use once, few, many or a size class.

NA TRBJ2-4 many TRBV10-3 CAISESPGKNIQYF TGTGCCATCAGTGAGTCGCCAGGCAAAAACATTCAGTACTTC
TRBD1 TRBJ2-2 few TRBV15 CATSMEGGTNTGELFF TGTGCCACCAGCATGGAAGGGGGCACGAACACCGGGGAGCTGTTTTTT
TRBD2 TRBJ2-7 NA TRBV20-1 CSANSGRYEQYF TGCAGTGCCAATAGCGGGAGATACGAGCAGTACTTC
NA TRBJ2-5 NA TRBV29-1 CSAQSLSGQETQYF TGCAGCGCCCAGAGTCTATCGGGGCAAGAGACCCAGTACTTC
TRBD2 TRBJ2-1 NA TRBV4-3 CASSPKPGLAEMGNEQFF TGCGCCAGCAGCCCCAAACCGGGACTAGCGGAGATGGGGAATGAGCAGTTCTTC
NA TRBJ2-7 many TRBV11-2 CASSLGRSGGEQYF TGTGCCAGCAGCTTAGGCCGCAGTGGGGGCGAGCAGTACTTC
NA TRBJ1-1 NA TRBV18 CASSGGGEAFF TGTGCCAGCTCCGGGGGAGGTGAAGCTTTCTTT
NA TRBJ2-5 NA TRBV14 CANKVPARETQYF TGTGCCAACAAAGTACCCGCAAGAGAGACCCAGTACTTC
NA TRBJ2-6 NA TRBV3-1 CASSPRERGGANVLTF TGTGCCAGCAGCCCCAGGGAAAGGGGGGGGGCCAACGTCCTGACTTTC
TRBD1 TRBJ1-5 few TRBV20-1 CSARGSGWGTGNNQPQHF TGCAGTGCTAGAGGGTCAGGGTGGGGGACAGGCAACAATCAGCCCCAGCATTTT
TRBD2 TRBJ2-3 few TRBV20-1 CSAGGTSGITDTQYF TGCAGTGCTGGGGGGACTAGCGGGATCACAGATACGCAGTATTTT
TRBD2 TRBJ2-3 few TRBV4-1 CASSQDRAGVPSNTQYF TGCGCCAGCAGCCAAGATAGGGCGGGAGTTCCGTCAAATACGCAGTATTTT
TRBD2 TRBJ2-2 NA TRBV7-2 CASSLDTGGPRRTGELFF TGTGCCAGCAGCTTAGATACGGGAGGGCCTAGGAGAACCGGGGAGCTGTTTTTT
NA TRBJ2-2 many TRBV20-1 CSARDGGNTGELFF TGCAGTGCTAGAGATGGGGGGAACACCGGGGAGCTGTTTTTT
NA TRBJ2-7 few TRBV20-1 CSATTPTVGGYEQYF TGCAGTGCTACCACCCCGACGGTCGGAGGTTACGAGCAGTACTTC
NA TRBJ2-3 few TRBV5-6 CASSLARQVHMNTQYF TGTGCCAGCAGCTTGGCTCGGCAGGTCCACATGAATACGCAGTATTTT
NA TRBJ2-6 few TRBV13 CASSLGATWANVLTF TGTGCCAGCAGCTTAGGGGCTACCTGGGCCAACGTCCTGACTTTC
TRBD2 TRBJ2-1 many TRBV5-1 CASSPSGGPYNEQFF TGCGCCAGCAGCCCTAGCGGGGGCCCCTACAATGAGCAGTTCTTC
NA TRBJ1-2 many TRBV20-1 CSARRDYGYTF TGCAGTGCTAGAAGGGACTATGGCTACACCTTC
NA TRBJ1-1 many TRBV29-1 CSVRGGVPNTEAFF TGCAGCGTGAGGGGGGGGGTACCGAACACTGAAGCTTTCTTT
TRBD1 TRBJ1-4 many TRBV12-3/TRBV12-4 CASTPTGVHEKLFF TGTGCCAGCACCCCGACAGGGGTACATGAAAAACTGTTTTTT
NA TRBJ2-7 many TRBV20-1 CSARPSRENSEQYF TGCAGTGCTAGACCATCCCGGGAGAACTCAGAGCAGTACTTC
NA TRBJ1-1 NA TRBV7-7 CASSFDSNTEAFF TGTGCCAGCAGCTTCGACAGTAACACTGAAGCTTTCTTT
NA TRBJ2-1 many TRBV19 CASSISSGDYNEQFF TGTGCCAGTAGTATTTCGTCGGGGGACTACAATGAGCAGTTCTTC
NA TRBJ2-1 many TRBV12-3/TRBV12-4 CASRDTGPRYNEQFF TGTGCCAGCAGAGACACCGGGCCCCGCTACAATGAGCAGTTCTTC
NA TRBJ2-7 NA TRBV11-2 CASSTPRTGFHEQYF TGTGCCAGCAGCACCCCCCGTACAGGGTTCCACGAGCAGTACTTC
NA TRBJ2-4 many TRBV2 CASSHDEGYKNIQYF TGTGCCAGCAGCCATGACGAGGGTTACAAAAACATTCAGTACTTC
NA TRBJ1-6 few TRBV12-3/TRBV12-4 CAVSKGLNSPLHF TGTGCCGTTTCGAAGGGCCTCAATTCACCCCTCCACTTT
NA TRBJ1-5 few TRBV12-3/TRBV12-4 CASTYRNQPQHF TGTGCCAGCACTTACCGCAATCAGCCCCAGCATTTT
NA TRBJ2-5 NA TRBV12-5 CASGRVAGMNQETQYF TGTGCTAGTGGAAGGGTGGCCGGAATGAACCAAGAGACCCAGTACTTC
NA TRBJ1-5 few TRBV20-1 CSATKWGDSNQPQHF TGCAGTGCTACCAAGTGGGGTGATAGCAATCAGCCCCAGCATTTT
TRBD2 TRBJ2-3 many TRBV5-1 CASSWDVAGATTDTQYF TGCGCCAGCAGCTGGGATGTAGCGGGGGCCACAACAGATACGCAGTATTTT
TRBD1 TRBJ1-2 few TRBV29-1 CSVTGTGGDGYTF TGCAGCGTAACCGGGACAGGGGGCGATGGCTACACCTTC
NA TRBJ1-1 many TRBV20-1 CSAITQLNTEAFF TGCAGTGCTATTACACAGCTGAACACTGAAGCTTTCTTT
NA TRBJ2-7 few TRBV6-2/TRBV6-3 CASSLIPRAGTYEQYF TGTGCCAGCAGTCTCATCCCCCGAGCTGGTACCTACGAGCAGTACTTC
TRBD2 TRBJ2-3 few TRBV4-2 CASSQVISGGTDTQYF TGTGCCAGCAGCCAAGTCATTAGCGGGGGCACAGATACGCAGTATTTT
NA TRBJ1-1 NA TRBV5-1 CASSLATGGGTEAFF TGCGCCAGCAGCTTGGCCACCGGAGGGGGCACTGAAGCTTTCTTT
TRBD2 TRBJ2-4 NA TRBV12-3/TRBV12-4 CASSLLAGGRAKNIQYF TGTGCCAGCAGTTTACTAGCGGGGGGGCGCGCCAAAAACATTCAGTACTTC
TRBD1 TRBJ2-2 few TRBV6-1 CASIGTVRTGELFF TGTGCCAGCATAGGGACAGTTAGAACCGGGGAGCTGTTTTTT
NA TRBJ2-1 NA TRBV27 CASSFGENEQFF TGTGCCAGCAGTTTCGGAGAGAATGAGCAGTTCTTC
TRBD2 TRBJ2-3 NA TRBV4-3 CASSGGRDADTQYF TGCGCCAGCAGCGGCGGGAGAGACGCAGATACGCAGTATTTT
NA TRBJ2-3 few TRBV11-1 CASSLRGSAQYF TGTGCCAGCAGCTTACGAGGAAGTGCGCAGTATTTT
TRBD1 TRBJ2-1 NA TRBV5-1 CASSFLGGAVENEQFF TGCGCCAGCAGCTTCCTAGGGGGCGCGGTAGAGAATGAGCAGTTCTTC
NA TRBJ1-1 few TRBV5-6 CASSFGGVDTEAFF TGTGCCAGCAGCTTCGGGGGCGTGGACACTGAAGCTTTCTTT
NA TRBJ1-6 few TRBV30 CAWRWSASSPLHF TGTGCCTGGAGGTGGAGTGCCAGCTCACCCCTCCACTTT
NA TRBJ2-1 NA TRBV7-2 CASSLKGGQYNEQFF TGTGCCAGCAGCTTAAAGGGGGGGCAGTACAATGAGCAGTTCTTC
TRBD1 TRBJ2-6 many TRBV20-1 CSARTGGPGANVLTF TGCAGTGCTCGGACAGGGGGTCCCGGGGCCAACGTCCTGACTTTC